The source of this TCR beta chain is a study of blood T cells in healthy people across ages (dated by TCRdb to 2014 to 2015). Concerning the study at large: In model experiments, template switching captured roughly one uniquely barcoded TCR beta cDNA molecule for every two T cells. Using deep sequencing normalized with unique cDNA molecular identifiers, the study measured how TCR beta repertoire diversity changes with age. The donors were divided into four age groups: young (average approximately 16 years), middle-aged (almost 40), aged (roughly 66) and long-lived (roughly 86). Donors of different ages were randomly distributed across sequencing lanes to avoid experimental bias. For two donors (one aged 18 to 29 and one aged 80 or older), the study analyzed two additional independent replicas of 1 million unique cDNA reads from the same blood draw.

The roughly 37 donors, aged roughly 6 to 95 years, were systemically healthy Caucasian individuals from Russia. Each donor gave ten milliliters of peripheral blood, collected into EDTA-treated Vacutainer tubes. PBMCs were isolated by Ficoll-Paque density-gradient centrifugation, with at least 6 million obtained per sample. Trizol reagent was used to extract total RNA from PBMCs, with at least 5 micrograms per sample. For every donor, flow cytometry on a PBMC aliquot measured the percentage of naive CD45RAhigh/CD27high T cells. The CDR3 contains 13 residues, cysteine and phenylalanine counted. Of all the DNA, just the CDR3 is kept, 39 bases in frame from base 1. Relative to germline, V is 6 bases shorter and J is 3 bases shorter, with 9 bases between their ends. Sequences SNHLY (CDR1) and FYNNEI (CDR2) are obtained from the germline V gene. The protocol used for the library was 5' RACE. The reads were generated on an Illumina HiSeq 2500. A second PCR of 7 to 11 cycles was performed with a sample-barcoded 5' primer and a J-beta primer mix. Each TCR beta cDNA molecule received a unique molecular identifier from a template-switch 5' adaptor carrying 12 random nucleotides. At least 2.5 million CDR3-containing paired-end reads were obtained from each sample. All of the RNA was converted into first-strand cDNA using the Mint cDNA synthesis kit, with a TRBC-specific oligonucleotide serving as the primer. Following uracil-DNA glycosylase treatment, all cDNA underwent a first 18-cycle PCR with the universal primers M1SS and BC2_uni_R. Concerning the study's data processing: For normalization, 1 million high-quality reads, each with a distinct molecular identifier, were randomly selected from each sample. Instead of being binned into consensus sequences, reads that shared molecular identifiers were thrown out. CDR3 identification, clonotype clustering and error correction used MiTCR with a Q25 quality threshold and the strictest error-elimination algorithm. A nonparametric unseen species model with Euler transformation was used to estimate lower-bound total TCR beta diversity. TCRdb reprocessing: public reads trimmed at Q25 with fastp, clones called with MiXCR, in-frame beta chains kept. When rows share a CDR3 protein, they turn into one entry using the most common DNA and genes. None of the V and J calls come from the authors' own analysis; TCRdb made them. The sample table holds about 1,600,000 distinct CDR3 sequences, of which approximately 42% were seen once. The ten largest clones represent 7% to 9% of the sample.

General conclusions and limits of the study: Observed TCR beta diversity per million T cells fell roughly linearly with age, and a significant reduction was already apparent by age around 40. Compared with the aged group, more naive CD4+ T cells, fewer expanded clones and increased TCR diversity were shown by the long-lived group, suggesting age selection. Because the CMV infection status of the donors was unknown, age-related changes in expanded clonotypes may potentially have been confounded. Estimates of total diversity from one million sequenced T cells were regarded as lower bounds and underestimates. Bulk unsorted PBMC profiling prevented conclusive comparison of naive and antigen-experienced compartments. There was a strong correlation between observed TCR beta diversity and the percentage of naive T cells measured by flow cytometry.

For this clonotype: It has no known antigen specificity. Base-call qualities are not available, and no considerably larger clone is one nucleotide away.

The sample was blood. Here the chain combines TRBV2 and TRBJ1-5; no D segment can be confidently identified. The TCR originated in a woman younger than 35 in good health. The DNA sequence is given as TGTGCCAGCAGCTCGGTTTCCAATCAGCCCCAGCATTTT. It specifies CASSSVSNQPQHF.